The 5 T cell receptor beta chains listed next were all sequenced from one sample in a study of control samples from healthy donors and cancer patients. Using immunoSEQ multiplex PCR, the repertoire was profiled, and TCRdb retains in-frame clones only, with some absent. The data show some 150,000 clones, 94% seen once. Sequencing was done on a sample of blood. The receptors shown here come from a man in his forties in good health.

This chain connects TRBV5-6 to TRBJ1-2; D uncertain. CDR3 length: 15 amino acids. The V end was cut by 2 bases, the J end by 0 bases, with 11 bases between. CDR1 is SGHDT and CDR2 is YYEEEE in the germline V gene. Here the CDR3 DNA reads TGTGCCAGCAGCTTCCTGTCGGGAGCTAACTATGGCTACACCTTC. Translation: CASSFLSGANYGYTF.

The chain joins TRBV11-2 to TRBJ2-3, with D tentatively TRBD1 or TRBD2 (9 bases each). CDR1 is SGHAT and CDR2 is FQNNGV in the germline V gene. The CDR3 consists of 17 residues. Trimming removed 4 bases at V and 2 bases at J, with 19 bases between. The CDR3 protein is CASSSSGTGSFTDTQYF. DNA of the CDR3: TGTGCCAGCAGCTCTAGCGGGACAGGGAGTTTCACAGATACGCAGTATTTT.

The V and J genes are TRBV12-3 or TRBV12-4 and TRBJ2-7; 7 positions agree with TRBD1. The CDR3 consists of 13 residues. V lost 6 bases to trimming and J lost 2 bases; unmatched junction nucleotides: 4. CDR3 amino acids: CASRGTETYEQYF. In DNA, the CDR3 is TGTGCCAGCAGGGGGACAGAGACCTACGAGCAGTACTTC.

V is TRBV19 and J is TRBJ2-1, with TRBD1 matching 7 bases. This CDR3 region has 15 residues. Trimming cost V 0 bases and J 2 bases; bases outside gene matches: 1. Germline assignment: CDR1 LNHDA and CDR2 SQIVND (reference sequence). CDR3 residues: CASSIDRGTYNEQFF. CDR3 nucleotides: TGTGCCAGTAGTATAGACAGGGGGACCTACAATGAGCAGTTCTTC. Full variable domain (remainder filled in from reference TRBV19 and TRBJ2-1): DGGITQSPKYLFRKEGQNVTLSCEQNLNHDAMYWYRQDPGQGLRLIYYSQIVNDFQKGDIAEGYSVSREKKESFPLTVTSAQKNPTAFYLCASSIDRGTYNEQFFGPGTRLTVL.

V is TRBV7-9 and J is TRBJ1-5, with D unresolved. The CDR3 extends over 12 amino acids. Germline V CDR1 and CDR2: SEHNR, FQNEAQ (reference sequence). V gave up 1 base and J gave up 6 bases, with 4 bases separating them. The CDR3 bases are TGTGCCAGCAGCTTAGGGGCTCAGCCCCAGCATTTT. It codes for CASSLGAQPQHF.